This is a list of T cell receptor beta chains from one sample in a study of neurological immune-mediated disorders. A single record per CDR3 protein comes from TCRdb applying MiXCR to the 5' RACE reads. Found here are about 36,000 distinct CDR3 sequences, approximately 10% of them singletons; the top ten hold about 6.6%. The material sequenced was PBMCs. Receptor source: a woman aged 25 to 39 with HTLV-1-associated myelopathy (HAM/TSP). Both conserved end residues are part of each CDR3. Each record gives: clone size, V gene, J gene, D gene, CDR3 protein, CDR3 DNA. A D gene is named only where the DNA matches it firmly. Size is omitted from some rows. Given values are once, few, many or a class for expanded clones.

many	TRBV6-5	TRBJ2-3	TRBD2	CASSYSTSGGAGDTQYF	TGTGCCAGCAGTTACTCGACGAGCGGGGGGGCGGGAGATACGCAGTATTTT
many	TRBV20-1	TRBJ1-4	TRBD1	CSAIDQGGKLFF	TGCAGTGCTATAGATCAGGGGGGGAAACTGTTTTTT
NA	TRBV5-5	TRBJ1-6	NA	CASSLAGGVSPLHF	TGTGCCAGCAGCTTGGCCGGGGGCGTTTCACCCCTCCACTTT
many	TRBV6-5	TRBJ2-7	NA	CASSYTTFGRRGYEQYF	TGTGCCAGCAGTTACACGACGTTCGGAAGAAGAGGCTACGAGCAGTACTTC
NA	TRBV5-1	TRBJ1-3	NA	CASSFYICSARAGSGNTIYF	NA
many	TRBV3-1	TRBJ2-2	NA	CASSNGGNTGELFF	TGTGCCAGCAGCAACGGTGGAAACACCGGGGAGCTGTTTTTT
many	TRBV25-1	TRBJ1-2	NA	CASSEGLGNYGYTF	TGTGCCAGCAGTGAAGGGTTGGGGAACTATGGCTACACCTTC
many	TRBV12-3/TRBV12-4	TRBJ1-6	NA	CASSEPGHTNSPLHF	TGTGCCAGCAGTGAGCCGGGACATACAAATTCACCCCTCCACTTT
many	TRBV5-1	TRBJ1-1	NA	CASRREGTEAFF	TGCGCCAGCAGGCGGGAGGGCACTGAAGCTTTCTTT
many	TRBV12-3/TRBV12-4	TRBJ2-3	NA	CASSLFLGIPDTQYF	TGTGCCAGCAGTTTGTTCCTGGGGATCCCAGATACGCAGTATTTT
many	TRBV5-5	TRBJ1-5	TRBD1	CASSYDRDQPQHF	TGTGCCAGCAGCTACGACAGGGATCAGCCCCAGCATTTT
NA	TRBV29-1	TRBJ2-3	NA	CSVEEQGRTDTQYF	TGCAGCGTTGAAGAACAGGGTCGGACAGATACACAGTATTTT
many	TRBV30	TRBJ1-5	NA	CAWSPTAGNQPQHF	TGTGCCTGGAGTCCCACAGCGGGTAATCAGCCCCAGCATTTT
many	TRBV9	TRBJ1-2	NA	CASSVGSDRGYTF	TGTGCCAGCAGCGTAGGGTCGGACAGAGGCTACACCTTC
many	TRBV20-1	TRBJ2-3	TRBD1	CSASNPTGVADTQYF	TGCAGTGCCTCCAACCCCACAGGGGTAGCAGATACGCAGTATTTT
many	TRBV20-1	TRBJ2-1	TRBD2	CSSIAGGQRFYNEQFF	TGCAGTTCTATAGCGGGGGGCCAACGTTTTTACAATGAGCAGTTCTTC
many	TRBV20-1	TRBJ1-2	TRBD1	CSAGTVRGYTF	TGCAGTGCAGGGACAGTACGCGGCTACACCTTC
many	TRBV20-1	TRBJ2-7	TRBD2	CSARENSGGGDYEQYF	TGCAGTGCTAGAGAAAATAGCGGGGGTGGAGACTACGAGCAGTACTTC
many	TRBV6-5	TRBJ1-2	NA	CASSYSDNGYGYTF	TGTGCCAGCAGTTACTCGGACAATGGGTACGGCTACACCTTC
many	TRBV20-1	TRBJ2-7	TRBD1	CSARVYSPGQGSIPTYEQYF	TGCAGTGCTAGAGTTTATAGCCCCGGACAGGGCTCGATTCCGACCTACGAGCAGTACTTC
many	TRBV20-1	TRBJ1-6	TRBD1	CSARKGTVNSPLHF	TGCAGTGCTAGAAAAGGGACAGTTAATTCACCCCTCCACTTT
many	TRBV7-9	TRBJ1-2	TRBD1	CASSHWTGEGYTF	TGTGCCAGCAGCCACTGGACAGGGGAAGGCTACACCTTC
many	TRBV7-2	TRBJ2-7	NA	CASSSRGAYEQYF	TGTGCCAGCAGTTCAAGGGGTGCCTACGAGCAGTACTTC